A few counts support the clone carrying this T cell receptor beta chain. Antigen: not known. This specimen comes from a study of response to subunit inactivated influenza vaccine. The study, taken as a whole, reports: T cells newly recruited by each seasonal influenza vaccination are few, the authors suggested.

CDR3 length: 15 residues. Germline-derived CDR1 and CDR2 are SEHNR and FQNEAQ (reference sequence). V was shortened by 4 bases and J by 3 bases, with 14 bases between the two germline ends. TCRdb re-derived calls from the RT-PCR reads in MiXCR, one entry per CDR3 protein. This table holds 400,000 to 650,000 distinct CDR3 sequences, 6% to 9% found once. The chain uses TRBV7-9 and TRBJ2-3; D gene ambiguous. The clonotype originates from a man aged 50-75 years who received an inactivated influenza vaccine. This material consisted of PBMCs from blood, taken around 25 months after vaccination. The CDR3 bases are TGTGCCAGCAGCTCCGGTGAGCAGGTTACAGATACGCAGTATTTT. Its protein is CASSSGEQVTDTQYF.